This is a list of T cell receptor beta chains from one sample in a study of blood T cells in healthy people across ages. From the 5' RACE reads, TCRdb called clonotypes with MiXCR, one entry per CDR3 protein. The table records some 1 million distinct CDR3 sequences, 45% of them present only once. The sample comprised blood. Receptors originate from a woman aged 60-70 years in good health. The conserved cysteine and the conserved F or W are not part of the CDR3 here. Each record gives: CDR3 protein, V gene, D gene. The D gene is left open where the match is weak.

ASSFLHTQETQY,TRBV27,.
ASGLANQPQH,TRBV12-5,.
SATQTNYQPQH,TRBV20-1,.
ASSPTVVGANVLT,TRBV3-1,.
ASSSNRDSSYEQY,TRBV6-5,TRBD1
ASSLRGYNEQF,TRBV5-1,.
ASSPGVVPNEQF,TRBV6-2/TRBV6-3,.
ASSSLEGYNSPLH,TRBV9,.
ASTPVAGQETQY,TRBV11-2,.
SVGGVGQLYEQY,TRBV29-1,.
ASSQPRGPDTEAF,TRBV5-1,TRBD1
ASSEALQGWTEAF,TRBV2,.
ASSQDGPPGLANIEQF,TRBV14,TRBD2
ASTWVRSNNEQF,TRBV28,.